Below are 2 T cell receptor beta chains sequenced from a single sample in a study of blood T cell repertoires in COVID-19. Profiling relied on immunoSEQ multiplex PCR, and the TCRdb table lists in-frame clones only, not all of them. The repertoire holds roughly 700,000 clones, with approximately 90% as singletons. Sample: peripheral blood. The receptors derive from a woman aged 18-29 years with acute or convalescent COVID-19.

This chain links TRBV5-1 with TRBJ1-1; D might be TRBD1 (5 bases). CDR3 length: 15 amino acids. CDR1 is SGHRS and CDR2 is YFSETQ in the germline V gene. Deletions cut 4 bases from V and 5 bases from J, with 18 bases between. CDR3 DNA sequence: TGCGCCAGCAGCCCTAAAGTAGTCAGGGTTACTGAAGCTTTCTTT. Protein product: CASSPKVVRVTEAFF.

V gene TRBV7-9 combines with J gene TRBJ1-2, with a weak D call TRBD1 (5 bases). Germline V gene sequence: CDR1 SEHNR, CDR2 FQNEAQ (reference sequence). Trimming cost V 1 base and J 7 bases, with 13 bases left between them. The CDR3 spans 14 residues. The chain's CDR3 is CASSLEGPGFGYTF. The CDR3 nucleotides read TGTGCCAGCAGCTTAGAGGGGCCAGGTTTTGGCTACACCTTC.